The 12 T cell receptor beta chains reported below all come from one sample, sequenced in a study of cytomegalovirus exposure and HLA in healthy donors (dated by TCRdb to about 2017). Receptors were amplified or captured by the immunoSEQ multiplex PCR assay. For the multiplex PCR, a mixture combining 60 forward primers for TCR Vbeta segments and 13 reverse primers for TCR Jbeta segments was used. In TCRdb, the immuneACCESS table is reduced to in-frame sequences with V and J assigned. These tables do not hold every clone; where another copy was compared, an unresolved V gene accounts for under half, and the others remain unexplained. In this sample the table shows roughly 240,000 clones, 70% to 90% of which occur a single time. The ten most abundant clones make up around 0.23% of the sample. Sequenced sample: PBMCs. Receptors originate from a girl aged 2-10 years in good health and CMV-seronegative.

The J gene is TRBJ2-5, the V gene TRBV11-1, with TRBD1 matching over 7 bases. The CDR3 contains 14 residues. CDR1 and CDR2 from the germline V gene are SGHAT and FQDESV (reference sequence). V shed 5 bases and J 3 bases; nucleotides not matched to a gene: 6. The DNA of the CDR3 is TGTGCCAGCAGCCACAGGGGAAGAGAAGAGACCCAGTACTTC. Translated: CASSHRGREETQYF.

The V gene is TRBV27, the J gene TRBJ2-1, with 10 bases aligning to TRBD2. Germline CDR1 MNHEY, CDR2 SMNVEV (reference sequence). There are 17 residues in the CDR3. V lost 3 bases to trimming and J lost 7 bases; unmatched junction nucleotides: 12. Written as DNA, the CDR3 is TGTGCCAGCAGTTTCCCCGGGCTAGCGGGAGTGGTAAATGAGCAGTTCTTC. The encoded protein is CASSFPGLAGVVNEQFF.

This chain connects TRBV29-1 to TRBJ2-6; weak D call: TRBD1 (5 bases). The germline V and J ends were trimmed by 0 bases and 2 bases, with 5 bases remaining between them. Germline V gene sequence: CDR1 SQVTM, CDR2 ANQGSEA. The CDR3 contains 14 residues. The CDR3 coding sequence is TGCAGCGTTGAAGACAGGGCTGGGGCCAACGTCCTGACTTTC. Its translation: CSVEDRAGANVLTF.

The chain recombines TRBV7-6 with TRBJ2-7, with 8 bases matching TRBD2. This CDR3 is 14 amino acids long. J lost 6 bases, V lost 5 bases, and 9 bases had no gene match. The V gene's germline CDR1 is SGHVS and CDR2 FNYEAQ. The CDR3 sequence is CASSPQAGGGEQYF. The CDR3 coding sequence is TGTGCCAGCAGCCCCCAGGCGGGAGGAGGCGAGCAGTACTTC.

This clone has only one observation. The chain recombines TRBV11-2 with TRBJ2-7; D may be TRBD1 (6 bases). This CDR3 comprises 18 residues. CDR1 is SGHAT, CDR2 FQNNGV, per germline. Trimming removed 2 bases at V and 2 bases at J, with 22 bases between. The DNA of the CDR3 is TGTGCCAGCAGCTTAAGGGGGATCGAGGGCGGAACTGCCTACGAGCAGTACTTC. This sequence encodes CASSLRGIEGGTAYEQYF.

The gene calls are TRBV5-1 and TRBJ2-1; no firm D call. V lost 5 bases and J 7 bases, leaving 13 bases between the germline ends. Per the germline V gene, CDR1 is SGHRS and CDR2 is YFSETQ. The CDR3 has 13 amino acids. CDR3 in amino acids: CASSLPPLNEQFF. In DNA form, the CDR3 reads TGCGCCAGCAGTCTACCACCCCTGAATGAGCAGTTCTTC.

This clone has a handful of counts. The chain links TRBV9 to TRBJ2-2; 16 positions agree with TRBD2. Trimming removed 3 bases from V and 4 bases from J; junction bases left unmatched: 6. The CDR3 consists of 18 residues. Germline assignment: CDR1 SGDLS and CDR2 YYNGEE. The DNA of the CDR3 is TGTGCCAGCAGCGCGGGACTAGCGGGGGGGCGCATCACCGGGGAGCTGTTTTTT. Protein: CASSAGLAGGRITGELFF.

The rearrangement uses TRBV6-1 and TRBJ2-5, with TRBD1 matching over 11 bases. The CDR3 loop spans 14 amino acids. The germline gives CDR1 MNHNS, CDR2 SASEGT. V was pared by 8 bases and J by 0 bases, with 2 bases of the junction left unmatched. For the CDR3, the DNA is TGTGCCAGCGGGGACAGGGGGTACCAAGAGACCCAGTACTTC. Amino acids: CASGDRGYQETQYF.

The CDR3 here is CASSPGLAGPIVQYF. The DNA for the CDR3 is TGTGCCAGCAGCCCGGGGCTAGCGGGGCCTATCGTGCAGTACTTC. The chain combines TRBV9 with TRBJ2-5, with 9 bases fitting TRBD2. The CDR3 covers 15 residues. Trimming at V came to 4 bases and at J to 11 bases, leaving 15 bases not matched to a gene. Looked up from germline, CDR1 is SGDLS and CDR2 is YYNGEE.

The V call is TRBV5-5, the J call TRBJ1-5; D possibly corresponds to TRBD1 (6 bases). There are 14 residues in the CDR3. With 2 bases removed from V and 6 bases from J, the gap between germline ends came to 12 bases. Germline CDR1 reads SGHKS; CDR2 reads YYEKEE (reference sequence). The CDR3 spells CASSFGGGGQPQHF. The CDR3 coding sequence is TGTGCCAGCAGCTTCGGTGGGGGCGGTCAGCCCCAGCATTTT.

This chain links TRBV5-1 with TRBJ1-2; D is possibly TRBD1 (5 bases). This CDR3 has 14 residues. From germline, CDR1 is SGHRS and CDR2 YFSETQ. The V end was cut by 4 bases, the J end by 8 bases, with 18 bases between. The DNA for the CDR3 is TGCGCCAGCAGCATGGAGTACCGGAGGGGCGGCTACACCTTC. Amino acids: CASSMEYRRGGYTF.

The chain uses TRBV11-2 and TRBJ2-6; D ambiguous. V lost 1 base, J lost 1 base, and 14 bases lay in between. The CDR3 loop spans 18 amino acids. Germline V lookup: CDR1 SGHAT, CDR2 FQNNGV. The CDR3 DNA sequence: TGTGCCAGCAGCTTAGTACCAGGTAGTGGTTCTGGGGCCAACGTCCTGACTTTC. This encodes CASSLVPGSGSGANVLTF.